This T cell receptor beta chain was observed in a study of cytomegalovirus exposure and HLA in healthy donors. This clone was seen more than once but under ten times. PCR employed 60 Vbeta and 13 Jbeta primers. TCRdb's table, derived via immunoSEQ multiplex PCR, lists solely in-frame clones and lacks some. The sample records approximately 130,000 clones, about 81% being singletons. The CDR3 is 12 residues long. CDR1 and CDR2 from the germline V gene are MNHEY and SVGAGI. Trimming stripped 8 bases from V and 4 bases from J, with 12 bases between. This receptor was taken from a woman aged 45-65 years in good health and CMV-seropositive. The material sequenced was PBMCs. The rearrangement links TRBV6-5 to TRBJ2-7, with a weak D call TRBD1 (7 bases). The CDR3 spells CASSQGTYEQYF. CDR3 sequence (DNA): TGTGCCAGCTCACAGGGGACTTACGAGCAGTACTTC.